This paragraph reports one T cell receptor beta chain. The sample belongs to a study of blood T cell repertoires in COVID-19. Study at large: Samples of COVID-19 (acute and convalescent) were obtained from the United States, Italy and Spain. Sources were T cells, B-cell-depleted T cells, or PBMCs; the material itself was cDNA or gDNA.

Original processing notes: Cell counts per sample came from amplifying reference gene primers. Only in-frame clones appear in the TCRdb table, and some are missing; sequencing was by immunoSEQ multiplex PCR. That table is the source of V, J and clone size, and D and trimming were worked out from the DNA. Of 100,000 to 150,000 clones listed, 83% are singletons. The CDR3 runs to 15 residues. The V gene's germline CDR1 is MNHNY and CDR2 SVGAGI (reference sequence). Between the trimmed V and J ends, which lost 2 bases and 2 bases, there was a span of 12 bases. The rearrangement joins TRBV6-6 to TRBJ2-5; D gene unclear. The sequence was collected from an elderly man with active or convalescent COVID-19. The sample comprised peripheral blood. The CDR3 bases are TGTGCCAGCAGTTACCTCTCGACACCTCAAGAGACCCAGTACTTC. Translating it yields CASSYLSTPQETQYF.